This T cell receptor (beta chain) originates from a study of blood T cell repertoires in COVID-19. Study background: Samples came from the United States, Italy and Spain, spanning acute and convalescent COVID-19.

Data came from immunoSEQ multiplex PCR; TCRdb stores just in-frame clones and leaves some out. The table has hundreds of thousands of clones, roughly 85% seen once. V gave up 7 bases and J gave up 1 base, with 10 bases separating them. The CDR3 contains 13 residues. Germline CDR1 and CDR2: LNHDA and SQIVND (reference sequence). The chain has TRBV19 and TRBJ1-1; D is perhaps TRBD1 (5 bases). This receptor was taken from a woman aged 50 to 60 with acute COVID-19. Sequenced: PBMCs or T cells enriched from blood (not recorded which). CDR3 DNA: TGTGCCAGTACCATTCAGGGGAACACTGAAGCTTTCTTT. Its translation: CASTIQGNTEAFF.